The 5 T cell receptor beta chains below come from one sample, sequenced in a study of blood T cells in healthy people across ages. A second PCR of roughly 7 to 11 cycles used a sample-barcoded 5' primer and a J-beta primer mix. TCRdb used MiXCR to reprocess the 5' RACE reads, holding one entry per CDR3 protein. The repertoire holds about a million distinct CDR3 sequences, with just over 50% as singletons. Sequencing was done on a sample of blood. The receptors originated from an older woman in good health.

V and J are TRBV27 and TRBJ2-4; 7 nucleotides agree with TRBD1. Germline V CDR1 and CDR2: MNHEY, SMNVEV (reference sequence). This CDR3 region has 15 residues. V shed 6 bases and J 3 bases; nucleotides not matched to a gene: 8. CDR3 DNA: TGTGCCAGCAGCCCGACAGGGCTCCTCAAAAACATTCAGTACTTC. Amino acid sequence: CASSPTGLLKNIQYF.

V is TRBV12-3 or TRBV12-4 and J is TRBJ2-1; TRBD2 agrees at 8 bases. This CDR3 has 16 amino acids. V shed 7 bases, J shed 1 base, and the junction held 9 bases outside the gene matches. CDR3 sequence reads: CASTLSGRGSYNEQFF. CDR3 DNA sequence: TGTGCCAGCACCTTAAGCGGGAGAGGTTCCTACAATGAGCAGTTCTTC.

This clonotype was seen a few times. J is TRBJ2-7 and V is TRBV4-3; D unclear. CDR3 length: 12 residues. CDR1 is LGHNA and CDR2 is YSLEER in the germline V gene. V dropped 6 bases and J dropped 4 bases, with 10 bases sitting between them. CDR3 DNA sequence: TGCGCCAGCAGAAAAGATCTGTACGAGCAGTACTTC. Its translation is CASRKDLYEQYF.

V and J are TRBV4-1 and TRBJ2-1; D is unclear. The CDR3 totals 13 residues. V lost 1 base to trimming and J lost 5 bases, with 6 bases between them. Germline CDR1 MGHRA, CDR2 YSYEKL. The CDR3 loop reads CASSQANDNEQFF. The CDR3 bases are TGCGCCAGCAGCCAAGCAAACGACAATGAGCAGTTCTTC.

The CDR3 reads CASTVAASTDTQYF. The CDR3 DNA reads TGTGCCAGCACCGTAGCGGCTAGCACAGATACGCAGTATTTT. The chain employs TRBV6-6 and TRBJ2-3; D might be TRBD2 (6 bases). Trimming pared 7 bases from V and 0 bases from J, leaving 11 bases between. This CDR3 is built from 14 residues. CDR1 is MNHNY and CDR2 is SVGAGI in the germline V gene (reference sequence).